The 8 T cell receptor beta chains presented below share a single source sample, sequenced in a study of blood T cell repertoires in COVID-19. The data were produced by immunoSEQ multiplex PCR, yet TCRdb's version contains in-frame clones alone and is incomplete. This table has roughly 36,000 clones, approximately 90% appearing once. The specimen sequenced was peripheral blood. The source is a man in his sixties with active or convalescent COVID-19.

This clone has a single count. The chain couples TRBV5-1 to TRBJ1-3; D might be TRBD1 (5 bases). CDR3 length: 16 amino acids. V was pared by 0 bases and J by 0 bases, with 10 bases between. The germline gives CDR1 SGHRS, CDR2 YFSETQ. In DNA form, the CDR3 reads TGCGCCAGCAGCTTGGCCCAACAGGTCTCTGGAAACACCATATATTTT. Translating it yields CASSLAQQVSGNTIYF.

The chain is built from TRBV9 and TRBJ1-1; D gene uncertain. This CDR3 comprises 12 residues. Trimming shortened V by 3 bases and J by 8 bases, and 11 bases separated the two germline ends. From germline, CDR1 is SGDLS and CDR2 YYNGEE. This CDR3 reads CASSALTSEAFF. The CDR3 coding sequence is TGTGCCAGCAGCGCCCTCACTAGCGAAGCTTTCTTT. Full variable domain (outside the CDR3, taken from reference TRBV9 and TRBJ1-1): DSGVTQTPKHLITATGQRVTLRCSPRSGDLSVYWYQQSLDQGLQFLIQYYNGEERAKGNILERFSAQQFPDLHSELNLSSLELGDSALYFCASSALTSEAFFGQGTRLTVV.

CDR3 sequence reads: CASSFDKLYGYTF. The DNA for the CDR3 is TGTGCCAGCAGTTTCGACAAGTTATATGGCTACACCTTC. The chain carries TRBV28 and TRBJ1-2; no definite D call. The CDR3 extends over 13 amino acids. The ends were cut back, 3 bases at V and 5 bases at J, with 10 bases in the middle. Germline V CDR1 and CDR2: MDHEN, SYDVKM.

V is TRBV18 and J is TRBJ1-4, with D unresolved. CDR1 is KGHSH and CDR2 is LQKENI in the germline V gene. V was trimmed by 4 bases and J by 4 bases, leaving 16 bases between them. The CDR3 contains 16 residues. The CDR3 spells CASSLGLPSFNEKLFF. CDR3 DNA sequence: TGTGCCAGCTCACTGGGCCTGCCGAGCTTTAATGAAAAACTGTTTTTT.

This clone is labeled as medium-sized. The chain employs TRBV7-9 and TRBJ2-3, with 10 bases fitting TRBD1. CDR1 SEHNR and CDR2 FQNEAQ come from the germline V gene (reference sequence). After removal of 3 bases from V and 2 bases from J, the junction contained 11 bases not matched to a gene. This CDR3 contains 18 residues. The CDR3 sequence is CASSFAPLGQGNTDTQYF. The CDR3, as DNA: TGTGCCAGCAGCTTCGCCCCCTTGGGACAGGGGAACACAGATACGCAGTATTTT.

V gene TRBV27 combines with J gene TRBJ1-2; D uncertain. The CDR3 sequence is 14 residues long. V gave up 2 bases and J gave up 8 bases, with 15 bases separating them. Germline V gene sequence: CDR1 MNHEY, CDR2 SMNVEV (reference sequence). CDR3 sequence (DNA): TGTGCCAGCAGTTTAGCCGGGTCAGCGAGGGGCTACACCTTC. Protein product: CASSLAGSARGYTF.

This chain links TRBV28 with TRBJ1-5; 11 bases match TRBD1. Germline values: CDR1 MDHEN, CDR2 SYDVKM. The CDR3 spans 20 residues. V lost 3 bases and J lost 3; bases outside the gene matches: 16. The DNA of the CDR3 is TGTGCCAGCAGTTTCCTATCTCTCGGGACAGGGGGGGGCTTCAATCAGCCCCAGCATTTT. This gives the protein CASSFLSLGTGGGFNQPQHF.

J is TRBJ2-2 and V is TRBV5-1, with 9 bases that match TRBD2. Germline lookup yields CDR1 SGHRS and CDR2 YFSETQ. CDR3 size: 15 residues. Unmatched junction bases numbered 2, after V lost 5 bases and J lost 0 bases. The CDR3 here is CASSLAGANTGELFF. As DNA, the CDR3 is TGCGCCAGCAGTTTAGCGGGGGCGAACACCGGGGAGCTGTTTTTT.